These T cell receptor beta chains were read from a single sample in a study of response to subunit inactivated influenza vaccine. TCRdb recomputed calls from the RT-PCR reads with MiXCR, one row per CDR3 protein. The data contain about 650,000 distinct CDR3 sequences, less than 20% of them singletons. Sequenced here: PBMCs from blood, sampled roughly 12 days after vaccination. The receptor set was obtained from a man aged 50 or older who received an inactivated influenza vaccine. Each CDR3 is given with its conserved first and last residue. A D gene is named only where the DNA matches it firmly. Clone size appears in some rows only: once, few, many, or a class for an expanded clone.

v_gene: TRBV6-2/TRBV6-3; abundance: many; j_gene: TRBJ2-3; d_gene: TRBD1; CDR3aa: CASRIQGYTDTQYF; CDR3nt: TGTGCCAGCAGAATACAGGGGTACACAGATACGCAGTATTTT
v_gene: TRBV7-9; abundance: -; j_gene: TRBJ2-6; d_gene: -; CDR3aa: CASSLTGGGAGANVLTF; CDR3nt: TGTGCCAGCAGCTTAACTGGCGGGGGCGCTGGGGCCAACGTCCTGACTTTC
v_gene: TRBV7-2; abundance: -; j_gene: TRBJ1-6; d_gene: -; CDR3aa: CASSFNTGRHSPLHF; CDR3nt: TGTGCCAGCAGCTTCAACACCGGGAGGCATTCACCCCTCCACTTT
v_gene: TRBV5-4; abundance: few; j_gene: TRBJ2-2; d_gene: -; CDR3aa: CASSLDRIGELFF; CDR3nt: TGTGCCAGCAGCTTGGACAGAATCGGGGAGCTGTTTTTT
v_gene: TRBV29-1; abundance: many; j_gene: TRBJ2-1; d_gene: TRBD2; CDR3aa: CSFSSGAYNEQFF; CDR3nt: TGCAGCTTCTCTAGCGGAGCGTACAATGAGCAGTTCTTC
v_gene: TRBV7-6; abundance: few; j_gene: TRBJ2-1; d_gene: -; CDR3aa: CASSLDPGNEQFF; CDR3nt: TGTGCCAGCAGCTTAGATCCCGGGAATGAGCAGTTCTTC
v_gene: TRBV7-8; abundance: few; j_gene: TRBJ2-7; d_gene: -; CDR3aa: CASTPPGALYEQYF; CDR3nt: TGTGCCAGCACCCCCCCCGGGGCCCTCTACGAGCAGTACTTC
v_gene: TRBV11-2; abundance: few; j_gene: TRBJ2-1; d_gene: TRBD1; CDR3aa: CASSSGQSREQFF; CDR3nt: TGTGCCAGCAGCTCGGGACAGTCTAGGGAGCAGTTCTTC
v_gene: TRBV15; abundance: few; j_gene: TRBJ2-1; d_gene: -; CDR3aa: CATSNTPGHTGGYNEQFF; CDR3nt: TGTGCCACCAGCAACACCCCCGGGCACACAGGTGGCTACAATGAGCAGTTCTTC
v_gene: TRBV9; abundance: -; j_gene: TRBJ2-7; d_gene: -; CDR3aa: CASSPRNSFEQYF; CDR3nt: TGTGCCAGCAGCCCCCGTAATAGCTTCGAGCAGTACTTC
v_gene: TRBV27; abundance: -; j_gene: TRBJ1-1; d_gene: TRBD1; CDR3aa: CASSSLPTGVTEAFF; CDR3nt: TGTGCCAGCAGTTCCCTTCCGACAGGGGTCACTGAAGCTTTCTTT
v_gene: TRBV20-1; abundance: -; j_gene: TRBJ1-1; d_gene: -; CDR3aa: CSARTVTEAFF; CDR3nt: TGCAGTGCACGGACAGTCACTGAAGCTTTCTTT
v_gene: TRBV11-1; abundance: few; j_gene: TRBJ2-1; d_gene: TRBD2; CDR3aa: CASSLRAGLAGGPSRNEQFF; CDR3nt: TGTGCCAGCAGCCTACGAGCTGGACTAGCGGGAGGTCCTAGCCGCAATGAGCAGTTCTTC
v_gene: TRBV28; abundance: few; j_gene: TRBJ2-1; d_gene: -; CDR3aa: CASSLSLLGGGDWDEQFF; CDR3nt: TGTGCCAGCAGTTTAAGTTTGTTGGGTGGGGGCGACTGGGATGAGCAGTTCTTC
v_gene: TRBV11-2; abundance: many; j_gene: TRBJ1-2; d_gene: TRBD1; CDR3aa: CASSSSPYRDRGRNYGYTF; CDR3nt: TGTGCCAGCAGCTCCTCTCCCTACCGGGACAGGGGGCGAAACTATGGCTACACCTTC
v_gene: TRBV20-1; abundance: few; j_gene: TRBJ2-7; d_gene: TRBD2; CDR3aa: CSVHEPAGGLYEQYF; CDR3nt: TGCAGTGTTCACGAGCCAGCGGGAGGTCTCTACGAGCAGTACTTC
v_gene: TRBV24-1; abundance: few; j_gene: TRBJ2-2; d_gene: -; CDR3aa: CATSGGQMPGELFF; CDR3nt: TGTGCCACCAGTGGGGGACAAATGCCGGGGGAGCTGTTTTTT
v_gene: TRBV10-3; abundance: few; j_gene: TRBJ2-1; d_gene: -; CDR3aa: CAISPAPGSDNEQFF; CDR3nt: TGTGCCATCAGTCCAGCTCCAGGATCCGACAATGAGCAGTTCTTC
v_gene: TRBV20-1; abundance: -; j_gene: TRBJ1-1; d_gene: -; CDR3aa: CSAYPGDTEAFF; CDR3nt: TGCAGTGCTTACCCAGGGGACACTGAAGCTTTCTTT
v_gene: TRBV24-1; abundance: few; j_gene: TRBJ2-2; d_gene: TRBD1; CDR3aa: CATSDPRDRATGELFF; CDR3nt: TGTGCCACCAGTGATCCCCGGGACAGGGCCACCGGGGAGCTGTTTTTT
v_gene: TRBV7-9; abundance: few; j_gene: TRBJ1-1; d_gene: -; CDR3aa: CASRTESEAFF; CDR3nt: TGTGCCAGCAGAACGGAGTCTGAAGCTTTCTTT
v_gene: TRBV5-1; abundance: -; j_gene: TRBJ2-7; d_gene: TRBD2; CDR3aa: CASSLEGTSVSYEQYF; CDR3nt: TGCGCCAGCAGCTTAGAAGGGACTAGCGTCTCCTACGAGCAGTACTTC
v_gene: TRBV7-2; abundance: -; j_gene: TRBJ2-1; d_gene: -; CDR3aa: CASSLTRTPRNEQFF; CDR3nt: TGTGCCAGCAGCTTAACGAGGACTCCTCGCAATGAGCAGTTCTTC
v_gene: TRBV6-5; abundance: many; j_gene: TRBJ1-1; d_gene: -; CDR3aa: CASSFIDGNTEAFF; CDR3nt: TGTGCCAGCAGTTTCATCGACGGGAACACTGAAGCTTTCTTT
v_gene: TRBV7-6; abundance: few; j_gene: TRBJ2-7; d_gene: TRBD1; CDR3aa: CASSLETGKWPYEQYF; CDR3nt: TGTGCCAGCAGCCTCGAGACAGGGAAGTGGCCCTACGAGCAGTACTTC
v_gene: TRBV12-3/TRBV12-4; abundance: -; j_gene: TRBJ2-7; d_gene: -; CDR3aa: CASSRGLLEQYF; CDR3nt: TGTGCCAGCAGCCGAGGACTTCTCGAGCAGTACTTC
v_gene: TRBV27; abundance: -; j_gene: TRBJ1-1; d_gene: -; CDR3aa: CASRSQGGGTEAFF; CDR3nt: TGTGCCAGCAGAAGCCAGGGAGGCGGGACTGAAGCTTTCTTT
v_gene: TRBV10-3; abundance: -; j_gene: TRBJ2-7; d_gene: -; CDR3aa: CAISEPVAYEQYF; CDR3nt: TGTGCCATCAGTGAGCCGGTGGCCTACGAGCAGTACTTC
v_gene: TRBV2; abundance: -; j_gene: TRBJ1-1; d_gene: -; CDR3aa: CASYEGPEAFF; CDR3nt: TGTGCCAGCTATGAGGGCCCTGAAGCTTTCTTT
v_gene: TRBV18; abundance: -; j_gene: TRBJ1-1; d_gene: -; CDR3aa: CASSHSMLDMNTEAFF; CDR3nt: TGTGCCAGCTCACACAGCATGCTTGACATGAACACTGAAGCTTTCTTT
v_gene: TRBV2; abundance: -; j_gene: TRBJ2-1; d_gene: TRBD2; CDR3aa: CASSGAGGGNEQFF; CDR3nt: TGTGCCAGCAGTGGAGCGGGAGGTGGTAATGAGCAGTTCTTC
v_gene: TRBV20-1; abundance: many; j_gene: TRBJ2-4; d_gene: -; CDR3aa: CSARGFRDKNIQYF; CDR3nt: TGCAGTGCTAGAGGTTTCCGGGACAAAAACATTCAGTACTTC
v_gene: TRBV2; abundance: -; j_gene: TRBJ2-5; d_gene: -; CDR3aa: CASDDIVKETQYF; CDR3nt: TGTGCCAGTGACGACATCGTGAAAGAGACCCAGTACTTC
v_gene: TRBV28; abundance: few; j_gene: TRBJ2-3; d_gene: -; CDR3aa: CASSLFELFKDTQYF; CDR3nt: TGTGCCAGCAGTTTATTTGAGTTATTCAAAGATACGCAGTATTTT
v_gene: TRBV11-2; abundance: few; j_gene: TRBJ2-3; d_gene: TRBD1; CDR3aa: CASSQAPGTGWDTQYF; CDR3nt: TGTGCCAGCAGCCAAGCTCCCGGGACAGGGTGGGATACGCAGTATTTT
v_gene: TRBV10-3; abundance: few; j_gene: TRBJ2-1; d_gene: TRBD2; CDR3aa: CAISGTSGTYNEQFF; CDR3nt: TGTGCCATCAGCGGGACTAGCGGGACCTACAATGAGCAGTTCTTC
v_gene: TRBV18; abundance: few; j_gene: TRBJ2-5; d_gene: -; CDR3aa: CASSPPTGPETQYF; CDR3nt: TGTGCCAGCTCACCACCGACAGGTCCGGAGACCCAGTACTTC
v_gene: TRBV11-2; abundance: few; j_gene: TRBJ1-4; d_gene: -; CDR3aa: CASSLSIREKLFF; CDR3nt: TGTGCCAGCAGCTTAAGTATTCGAGAAAAACTGTTTTTT
v_gene: TRBV5-1; abundance: -; j_gene: TRBJ1-1; d_gene: TRBD1; CDR3aa: CASTNRQGNAEAFF; CDR3nt: TGCGCCAGCACCAATCGACAGGGGAACGCTGAAGCTTTCTTT
v_gene: TRBV28; abundance: -; j_gene: TRBJ1-1; d_gene: -; CDR3aa: CASSLPLKVYEAFF; CDR3nt: TGTGCCAGCAGTTTACCCCTGAAGGTATACGAAGCTTTCTTT
v_gene: TRBV28; abundance: many; j_gene: TRBJ2-1; d_gene: -; CDR3aa: CASSLLGGGDNEQFF; CDR3nt: TGTGCCAGCAGTTTATTGGGCGGAGGGGACAATGAGCAGTTCTTC
v_gene: TRBV28; abundance: -; j_gene: TRBJ2-7; d_gene: -; CDR3aa: CASKKSSGAALGEQYF; CDR3nt: TGTGCCAGCAAAAAATCTTCGGGGGCCGCACTAGGCGAGCAGTACTTC
v_gene: TRBV29-1; abundance: many; j_gene: TRBJ2-3; d_gene: -; CDR3aa: CSVEGVGSTDTQYF; CDR3nt: TGCAGCGTTGAAGGGGTGGGTAGCACAGATACGCAGTATTTT
v_gene: TRBV5-1; abundance: -; j_gene: TRBJ2-3; d_gene: -; CDR3aa: CASISTRLGDTQYF; CDR3nt: TGCGCCAGCATCTCCACTAGATTAGGAGATACGCAGTATTTT
v_gene: TRBV5-1; abundance: many; j_gene: TRBJ2-5; d_gene: -; CDR3aa: CASSMTVGAETQYF; CDR3nt: TGCGCCAGCAGCATGACTGTTGGGGCGGAGACCCAGTACTTC
v_gene: TRBV5-1; abundance: -; j_gene: TRBJ2-3; d_gene: TRBD1; CDR3aa: CASSLSGTGGTDTQYF; CDR3nt: TGCGCCAGCAGCTTGTCTGGGACAGGCGGCACAGATACGCAGTATTTT
v_gene: TRBV7-2; abundance: -; j_gene: TRBJ2-3; d_gene: TRBD1; CDR3aa: CASSGGTGITDTQYF; CDR3nt: TGTGCCAGCAGCGGGGGGACAGGAATAACAGATACGCAGTATTTT
v_gene: TRBV12-3/TRBV12-4; abundance: -; j_gene: TRBJ2-1; d_gene: TRBD1; CDR3aa: CASSHGTGEQFF; CDR3nt: TGTGCCAGCAGTCACGGGACAGGTGAGCAGTTCTTC
v_gene: TRBV7-9; abundance: -; j_gene: TRBJ2-7; d_gene: -; CDR3aa: CASRYPRDTDYEQYF; CDR3nt: TGTGCCAGCAGATACCCACGGGACACGGACTACGAGCAGTACTTC
v_gene: TRBV7-9; abundance: -; j_gene: TRBJ2-7; d_gene: -; CDR3aa: CASSSPPLGYEQYF; CDR3nt: TGTGCCAGCAGCTCCCCCCCCCTGGGCTACGAGCAGTACTTC
v_gene: TRBV12-3/TRBV12-4; abundance: -; j_gene: TRBJ2-1; d_gene: -; CDR3aa: CASGGDLSYNEQFF; CDR3nt: TGTGCCAGCGGCGGGGATCTCTCCTACAATGAGCAGTTCTTC
v_gene: TRBV20-1; abundance: -; j_gene: TRBJ2-1; d_gene: TRBD2; CDR3aa: CSAVGLAGNNEQFF; CDR3nt: TGCAGTGCTGTGGGACTAGCGGGGAACAATGAGCAGTTCTTC
v_gene: TRBV4-2; abundance: many; j_gene: TRBJ2-1; d_gene: TRBD2; CDR3aa: CASSHQTSGGAHYNEQFF; CDR3nt: TGTGCCAGCAGCCACCAGACTAGCGGGGGGGCCCACTACAATGAGCAGTTCTTC
v_gene: TRBV6-2/TRBV6-3; abundance: -; j_gene: TRBJ1-6; d_gene: -; CDR3aa: CASSYRRDSSPLHF; CDR3nt: TGTGCCAGCAGTTACCGCAGGGATAGCTCACCCCTCCACTTT